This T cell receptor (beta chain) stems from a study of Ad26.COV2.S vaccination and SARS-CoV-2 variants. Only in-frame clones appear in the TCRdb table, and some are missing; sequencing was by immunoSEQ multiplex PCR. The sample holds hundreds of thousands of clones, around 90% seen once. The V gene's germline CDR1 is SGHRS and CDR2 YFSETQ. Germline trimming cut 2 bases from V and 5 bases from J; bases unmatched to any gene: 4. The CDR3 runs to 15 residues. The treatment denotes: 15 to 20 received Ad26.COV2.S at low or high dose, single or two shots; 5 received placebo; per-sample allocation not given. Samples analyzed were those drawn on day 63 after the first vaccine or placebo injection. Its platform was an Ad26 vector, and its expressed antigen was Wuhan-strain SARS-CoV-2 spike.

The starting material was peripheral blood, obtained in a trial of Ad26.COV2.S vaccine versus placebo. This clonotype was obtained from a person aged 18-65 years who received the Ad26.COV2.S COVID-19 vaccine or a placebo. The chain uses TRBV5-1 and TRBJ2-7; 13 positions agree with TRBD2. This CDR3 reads CASSLTSGRAHEQYF. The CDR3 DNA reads TGCGCCAGCAGCTTAACTAGCGGGAGGGCCCACGAGCAGTACTTC.